This TCR beta chain is drawn from a study of blood T cell repertoires in COVID-19. The protocol was immunoSEQ multiplex PCR, while the TCRdb copy is restricted to in-frame clones and leaves out a portion. The sample lists 70,000 or so clones; around 77% were seen once. The sequence was obtained from a human donor in a cohort sampled during active COVID-19. The material sequenced was peripheral blood.

CDR3 DNA sequence: TGTGCCAGCCGCGGGGCCGAGGGTAAATCTTCACCCCTCCACTTT. Translated: CASRGAEGKSSPLHF. This chain uses TRBV19 with TRBJ1-6; weak D call: TRBD1 (5 bases). Trimming left V 9 bases short and J 9 bases short, with 21 bases between. The CDR3 has 15 residues. The germline V gene has CDR1 LNHDA and CDR2 SQIVND (reference sequence). Together with reference TRBV19 and TRBJ1-6, the CDR3 gives the full variable domain: DGGITQSPKYLFRKEGQNVTLSCEQNLNHDAMYWYRQDPGQGLRLIYYSQIVNDFQKGDIAEGYSVSREKKESFPLTVTSAQKNPTAFYLCASRGAEGKSSPLHFGNGTRLTVT.